These 15 T cell receptor beta chains were all obtained from the same sample, sequenced in a study of shared clonotypes between healthy human individuals. Profiled with immunoSEQ multiplex PCR; TCRdb holds only in-frame clones, not every one. The sample carries around 1.9 million clones, just over 90% recorded once. Naive CD8 cells were CD45RO-negative, positively selected for CCR7, excluding terminally differentiated effector memory CD45RA+ cells. The sequenced material came from naive CD8+ T cells from PBMCs. The receptors shown here come from a man aged 18 to 35 in good health. Some clones in this sample may be carry-over from other donors' samples.

The chain carries TRBV30 and TRBJ2-7; a possible D gene is TRBD1 (6 bases). The ends were cut back, 3 bases at V and 6 bases at J, with 12 bases in the middle. CDR3 length: 12 residues. The germline gives CDR1 GTSNPN, CDR2 SVGIG (reference sequence). The CDR3 DNA follows: TGTGCCTGGAGCCAGGGGCTGGGCGAGCAGTACTTC. Translation gives CAWSQGLGEQYF. The full variable domain, with the rest looked up from reference TRBV30 and TRBJ2-7, is SQTIHQWPATLVQPVGSPLSLECTVEGTSNPNLYWYRQAAGRGLQLLFYSVGIGQISSEVPQNLSASRPQDRQFILSSKKLLLSDSGFYLCAWSQGLGEQYFGPGTRLTVT.

This rearrangement joins TRBV2 to TRBJ2-7, with unresolved D. This CDR3 region has 14 residues. V lost 3 bases to trimming and J lost 2 bases, with 11 bases between them. Germline V gene data show CDR1 as SNHLY and CDR2 as FYNNEI. CDR3 nucleotide sequence: TGTGCCAGCAGTGATCGGACGGTAGCCTACGAGCAGTACTTC. This gives the protein CASSDRTVAYEQYF.

The chain carries TRBV7-9 and TRBJ2-1, with no clear D. The germline V gene encodes CDR1 SEHNR and CDR2 FQNEAQ (reference sequence). The V end lost 5 bases, the J end lost 5 bases, and 19 bases lay between the germline ends. The CDR3 is 16 residues long. The CDR3 sequence: CASSPSFGPMNNEQFF. The CDR3 DNA reads TGTGCCAGCAGCCCATCCTTCGGGCCTATGAACAATGAGCAGTTCTTC.

The J gene is TRBJ2-7, the V gene TRBV5-4; 8 nucleotides match TRBD2. The CDR3 extends over 18 amino acids. Germline CDR1 and CDR2: SGHNT and YYREEE (reference sequence). J was trimmed by 7 bases and V by 3 bases; bases with no gene match: 21. The CDR3 loop is CASSSGPGLASHREEQYF. CDR3 nucleotide sequence: TGTGCCAGCAGCTCCGGGCCCGGACTAGCCTCTCACCGCGAGGAGCAGTACTTC.

V is TRBV27 and J is TRBJ1-5; 7 bases are a match to TRBD1. V shed 5 bases and J 4 bases; nucleotides not matched to a gene: 8. The CDR3 has 15 amino acids. CDR1 is MNHEY and CDR2 is SMNVEV in the germline V gene (reference sequence). The CDR3 spells CASSIQRGLNQPQHF. The CDR3 nucleotides are TGTGCCAGCAGTATTCAAAGGGGGCTGAATCAGCCCCAGCATTTT.

This rearrangement joins TRBV7-2 to TRBJ2-1; D is unclear. This CDR3 contains 13 residues. Trimming took 1 base from V and 4 from J, leaving 5 bases between them. Germline V gene data show CDR1 as SGHTA and CDR2 as FQGNSA. CDR3 DNA: TGTGCCAGCAGCTTAGAGGAGTACAATGAGCAGTTCTTC. Its protein is CASSLEEYNEQFF.

The chain is built from TRBV2 and TRBJ1-4, with unresolved D. V shed 4 bases and J shed 6 bases, with 18 bases lying between them. Germline loops: CDR1 SNHLY, CDR2 FYNNEI. This CDR3 spans 16 amino acids. DNA for the CDR3: TGTGCCAGCAGTGGTCGGCTCGTTTTAGTCGATGAAAAACTGTTTTTT. Residues: CASSGRLVLVDEKLFF.

With respect to this clone: The same CDR3 is also encoded by other DNA sequences in this sample. The chain links TRBV5-8 to TRBJ1-1, with D possibly TRBD1 on 5 matching bases. V lost 0 bases and J 4 bases, leaving 7 bases between the germline ends. From germline, CDR1 is SGHTS and CDR2 YDEGEE. The CDR3 is 13 residues long. The CDR3 region is CASSLGGGTEAFF. For the CDR3, the DNA is TGTGCCAGCAGCTTGGGGGGCGGCACTGAAGCTTTCTTT.

As to this clone: One end of the junction varies from germline; a read error may be responsible. This chain connects TRBV7-9 to TRBJ2-1; D remains unclear. This CDR3 is 12 amino acids long. The germline CDR1 and CDR2 sequences are SEHNR and FQNEAQ (reference sequence). The CDR3 sequence: CASSVHYYEQFF. In DNA, the CDR3 is TGTGCCAGCAGCGTGCACTACTATGAGCAGTTCTTC.

The J gene is TRBJ1-1, the V gene TRBV7-9; D is unresolved. The V end was cut by 1 base, the J end by 6 bases, with 9 bases between. The CDR3 runs 13 residues. Germline CDR1 SEHNR, CDR2 FQNEAQ (reference sequence). CDR3 sequence (DNA): TGTGCCAGCAGCTTAGTGATTAACCCTGAAGCTTTCTTT. Translated, it gives CASSLVINPEAFF.

CDR3 protein: CASSFPTPLSGFGYGYTF. The CDR3 nucleotides are TGTGCCAGCAGCTTCCCGACTCCGCTCAGTGGATTTGGCTATGGCTACACCTTC. V usage is TRBV11-2 and J usage is TRBJ1-2, with unresolved D. The V end was cut by 3 bases, the J end by 4 bases, with 24 bases between. Germline V gene data show CDR1 as SGHAT and CDR2 as FQNNGV. The CDR3 spans 18 residues.

The rearrangement links TRBV28 to TRBJ2-1; no clear D gene. Germline V gives CDR1 MDHEN, CDR2 SYDVKM. Deletions cut 8 bases from V and 1 base from J, with 9 bases between. The CDR3 has 13 amino acids. CDR3 bases: TGTGCCAGCTACCAACGGTCCTACAATGAGCAGTTCTTC. Amino acids: CASYQRSYNEQFF.

The V call is TRBV10-2, the J call TRBJ2-7, with 8 bases that match TRBD2. Looked up from germline, CDR1 is WSHSY and CDR2 is SAAADI. There are 13 residues in the CDR3. The junction had 10 bases not matched to a gene; V was cut back by 10 bases and J by 5 bases. This chain's CDR3 is CATRERERNEQYF. The CDR3 DNA reads TGCGCCACCCGGGAGCGGGAGAGAAACGAGCAGTACTTC.

The gene calls are TRBV4-1 and TRBJ2-1; TRBD1 or TRBD2 may be the D gene (5 bases each). Germline CDR1 reads MGHRA; CDR2 reads YSYEKL. The V gene lost 4 bases and the J gene lost 4 bases, with 17 bases spanning the gap. CDR3 length: 16 residues. The CDR3 spells CASSRRSGLNYNEQFF. The DNA of the CDR3 is TGCGCCAGCAGCCGCCGTTCGGGGCTTAATTACAATGAGCAGTTCTTC.

The rearrangement joins TRBV19 to TRBJ1-2; D is perhaps TRBD1 (6 bases). Germline V CDR1 and CDR2: LNHDA, SQIVND (reference sequence). The CDR3 extends over 16 amino acids. Trimming cost V 4 bases and J 0 bases, with 15 bases left between them. This chain's CDR3 is CASSSRTAAANYGYTF. CDR3 DNA: TGTGCCAGTAGTAGCCGGACAGCGGCTGCTAACTATGGCTACACCTTC.